These T cell receptor beta chains were read from a single sample in a study of PD-1 blockade in classical Hodgkin lymphoma. Sequencing was performed with immunoSEQ multiplex PCR; in TCRdb, only in-frame clones are kept and a portion is missing. The sample shows about 12,000 clones, about 88% of them seen only once. The sample here was CD4+ T cells from blood, taken before the fourth cycle of nivolumab. Receptors were obtained from a human donor with classical Hodgkin lymphoma. Each CDR3 is given with its conserved first and last residue. A D gene is named only where the DNA matches it firmly. For some rows the clone size is stated as once, few or many, or as a class when expanded; others skip it.

V gene	clone size	D gene	J gene	CDR3 DNA	CDR3 protein
TRBV7-2	-	-	TRBJ1-1	TGTGCCAGCAGCTTAAGGCCGCAGGGTTATACTGAAGCTTTCTTT	CASSLRPQGYTEAFF
TRBV7-2	few	TRBD1	TRBJ2-7	TGTGCCAGCAGCTTAGCGCCCGGGACAGGGTCATACGAGCAGTACTTC	CASSLAPGTGSYEQYF
TRBV10-3	-	-	TRBJ2-7	TGTGCCATCGAATCGGGTTCCGAGCAGTACTTC	CAIESGSEQYF
TRBV7-9	once	TRBD1	TRBJ1-3	TGTGCCAGCAGCTTAGACGACAGGGGTTCCGGAAACACCATATATTTT	CASSLDDRGSGNTIYF
TRBV7-2	-	TRBD2	TRBJ2-5	TGTGCCAGCAGCTTCCAGCGGGGGAGGGTGACCCAGTACTTC	CASSFQRGRVTQYF
TRBV28	-	TRBD1	TRBJ2-5	TGTGCCAGCAGTTCTACCGGGACAGCTATCCAAGAGACCCAGTACTTC	CASSSTGTAIQETQYF
TRBV6-1	-	-	TRBJ1-5	TGTGCCAGCAGTGAAGTCTCCGAACAGCCCCAGCATTTT	CASSEVSEQPQHF
TRBV9	-	-	TRBJ2-3	TGTGCCAGCAGGGAGGACCGCCGGTGGGACACAGATACGCAGTATTTT	CASREDRRWDTDTQYF
TRBV7-9	-	TRBD1	TRBJ2-7	TGTGCCAGCAGCCCACGGACAGGGGTAGGGGTTGACGAGCAGTACTTC	CASSPRTGVGVDEQYF
TRBV7-2	-	TRBD1	TRBJ2-7	TGTGCCAGCAGCTTGGACAGGGGCTACGAGCAGTACTTC	CASSLDRGYEQYF
TRBV19	-	TRBD2	TRBJ2-7	TGTGCCAGTAGTATAGGGGTATTCGGGGGGTACGAGCAGTACTTC	CASSIGVFGGYEQYF
TRBV5-4	-	-	TRBJ1-3	TGTGCCAGCAGCTGGACCATGGGAAACACCATATATTTT	CASSWTMGNTIYF
TRBV9	-	-	TRBJ2-5	TGTGCCAGCAGCTCCTCCGTTGGGCAGAGGGAGACCCAGTACTTC	CASSSSVGQRETQYF